The clone carrying this TCR beta chain was recorded once. TCRdb's copy holds only in-frame clones and misses some; the assay was immunoSEQ multiplex PCR. The sample comprises roughly 700,000 clones, around 92% of which are singletons, and nearly 1.5% rests with the top ten. This sample is drawn from a study of Ad26.COV2.S vaccination and SARS-CoV-2 variants. The CDR3 contains 14 residues. Trimming removed 4 bases at V and 4 bases at J, with 9 bases between. Per the germline V gene, CDR1 is SGHRS and CDR2 is YFSETQ. Noted treatment: some 19 received Ad26.COV2.S at low or high dose, single or two shots; several received placebo; per-sample allocation not given. Collection of the samples took place on day 63 after the first injection of vaccine or placebo.

The origin of this receptor is a person aged 18-65 years who received the Ad26.COV2.S COVID-19 vaccine or a placebo. This sample comprised peripheral blood, obtained in a trial of Ad26.COV2.S vaccine versus placebo. This rearrangement joins TRBV5-1 to TRBJ1-6; no clear D. The CDR3 spells CASSREDYNSPLHF. Written as DNA, the CDR3 is TGCGCCAGCAGCAGGGAGGATTATAATTCACCCCTCCACTTT.